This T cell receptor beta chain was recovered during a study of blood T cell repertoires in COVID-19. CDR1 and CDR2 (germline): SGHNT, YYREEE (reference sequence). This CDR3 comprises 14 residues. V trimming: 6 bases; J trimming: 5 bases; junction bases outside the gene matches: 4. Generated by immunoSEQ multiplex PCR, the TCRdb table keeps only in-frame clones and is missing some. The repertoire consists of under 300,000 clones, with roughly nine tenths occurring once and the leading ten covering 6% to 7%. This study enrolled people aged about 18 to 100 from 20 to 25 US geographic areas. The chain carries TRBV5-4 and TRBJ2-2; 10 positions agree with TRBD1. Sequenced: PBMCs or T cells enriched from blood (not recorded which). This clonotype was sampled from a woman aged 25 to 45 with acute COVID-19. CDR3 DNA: TGTGCCAGCACAAGACAGGGGGCGACCGGGGAGCTGTTTTTT. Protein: CASTRQGATGELFF.